The source of this T cell receptor beta chain is a study of blood T cells in healthy people across ages. Study context: In model experiments, template switching was able to capture about one barcoded beta molecule for every two T cells that were present. Findings of the study overall: Strong correlation linked observed beta diversity and percent naive T cells.

In regard to this clonotype: The antigen is unknown.

It was with a sample-barcoded 5' primer and a J-beta primer mix that a second PCR of about 6 to 12 cycles was run. TCRdb fed the 5' RACE reads into MiXCR, producing one record per CDR3 protein. The table has 600,000 to 850,000 distinct CDR3 sequences, more than 20% seen once; the top ten hold more than 8%. Donors gave ten milliliters of peripheral blood apiece. The CDR3 contains 14 residues. J was trimmed by 4 bases and V by 8 bases; bases with no gene match: 8. Germline V gene data show CDR1 as PRHDT and CDR2 as FYEKMQ (reference sequence). These records were also assigned to another study, of T cells of mothers and their children. As reported in that work: Donors were a few healthy Caucasian mothers and their six children.

The sequenced sample was blood. This clonotype was obtained from a boy aged 5-17 years in good health. The chain recombines TRBV13 with TRBJ2-1; 7 nucleotides line up with TRBD2. CDR3 DNA sequence: TGTGCCAGCGTCACCTGGGGGGGGTACAATGAGCAGTTCTTC. It translates to CASVTWGGYNEQFF.